This TCR beta chain stems from a study of control samples from healthy donors and cancer patients. This clone appeared a single time. The CDR3 has 15 amino acids. Germline V CDR1 and CDR2: MNHEY, SMNVEV (reference sequence). V was cut by 0 bases and J by 7 bases, with 15 bases left in between. The data were produced by immunoSEQ multiplex PCR, yet TCRdb's version contains in-frame clones alone and is incomplete. The data show about 160,000 clones, over 95% seen once. The genes are TRBV27 and TRBJ1-1; D is ambiguous. The sequencing sample was made of blood. This receptor was identified in a woman aged 30 to 39 in good health. Here the CDR3 DNA reads TGTGCCAGCAGTTTATCGGGGTTAGTAGACGTTGAAGCTTTCTTT. Protein: CASSLSGLVDVEAFF.